These 32 T cell receptor beta chains originate from one sample sequenced in a study of blood T cell repertoires in COVID-19 (dated by TCRdb to 2020 to 2022). The receptor library was made with the immunoSEQ multiplex PCR assay. As stored in TCRdb, this immuneACCESS dataset retains in-frame rearrangements with V and J assigned. A fraction of the clones does not appear; measured against another copy, unresolved V genes explain less than half of the discrepancy, and the remainder lacks a known reason. A total of about 160,000 clones appear in this sample, roughly 90% of them only once. Jointly, the top ten make up 6.6% of the sample. The sample comprised PBMCs or T cells enriched from blood (not recorded which). The receptors here all came from a woman between 50 and 59 years old who had recovered from COVID-19.

This chain links TRBV4-3 with TRBJ2-7, with D tentatively TRBD2 (5 bases). V was cut by 2 bases and J by 2 bases, with 13 bases left in between. The CDR3 runs to 15 residues. Germline CDR1 LGHNA, CDR2 YSLEER. CDR3 sequence: CASSQPDWPTYEQYF. CDR3 coding DNA: TGCGCCAGCAGCCAACCGGACTGGCCGACCTACGAGCAGTACTTC.

This chain connects TRBV11-2 to TRBJ2-7; the match to TRBD2 covers 8 bases. Trimming at V came to 6 bases and at J to 0 bases, leaving 4 bases not matched to a gene. The germline V gene has CDR1 SGHAT and CDR2 FQNNGV. This CDR3 region has 14 residues. Here the CDR3 DNA reads TGTGCCAGCAGACGAGCGGGGGTCTCCTACGAGCAGTACTTC. Its protein product is CASRRAGVSYEQYF.

This chain links TRBV7-3 with TRBJ2-3, with 10 positions matching TRBD2. Germline assignment: CDR1 SGHTA and CDR2 FQGTGA. V shed 3 bases and J 5 bases; nucleotides not matched to a gene: 8. This CDR3 has 16 amino acids. Here the CDR3 DNA reads TGTGCCAGCAGCTTCGGTAGCGGGGGGTTTGGAGATACGCAGTATTTT. Translated, it gives CASSFGSGGFGDTQYF.

In DNA, the CDR3 is TGTGCCAGCAGTTACGCGGGACAGAACTCCAAAAACATTCAGTACTTC. Its protein product is CASSYAGQNSKNIQYF. The chain joins TRBV6-2 or TRBV6-3 to TRBJ2-4, with D possibly being TRBD1 (7 bases). V lost 2 bases and J 2 bases, leaving 13 bases between the germline ends. The CDR3 loop spans 16 amino acids. Looked up from germline, CDR1 is MNHEY and CDR2 is SVGEGT.

V gene TRBV7-2 combines with J gene TRBJ1-2; 9 bases are a match to TRBD1. There are 15 residues in the CDR3. CDR1 and CDR2 (germline): SGHTA, FQGNSA. Germline trimming cut 5 bases from V and 5 bases from J; bases unmatched to any gene: 9. CDR3 loop: CASSQRTGATYGYTF. DNA of the CDR3: TGTGCCAGCAGCCAAAGGACAGGGGCTACTTATGGCTACACCTTC.

The rearrangement links TRBV7-6 to TRBJ1-3; 8 nucleotides agree with TRBD1. The CDR3 has 16 residues. V dropped 8 bases and J dropped 0; count of bases not matched to a gene: 9. Germline CDR1 SGHVS, CDR2 FNYEAQ. CDR3 in amino acids: CASGLGTGDSGNTIYF. For the CDR3, the DNA is TGTGCCAGCGGGCTTGGGACAGGAGACTCTGGAAACACCATATATTTT. Together with reference TRBV7-6 and TRBJ1-3, the CDR3 gives the full variable domain: GAGVSQSPRYKVTKRGQDVALRCDPISGHVSLYWYRQALGQGPEFLTYFNYEAQQDKSGLPNDRFSAERPEGSISTLTIQRTEQRDSAMYRCASGLGTGDSGNTIYFGEGSWLTVV.

This clone was found a few times. V is TRBV6-5 and J is TRBJ2-2; no reliable D call. Germline CDR1 reads MNHEY; CDR2 reads SVGAGI. The CDR3 has 13 residues. The ends were cut back, 8 bases at V and 0 bases at J, with 7 bases in the middle. The CDR3 nucleotides read TGTGCCAGCCGAAGAGCGAACACCGGGGAGCTGTTTTTT. Translation gives CASRRANTGELFF.

The genes are TRBV7-6 and TRBJ1-2; D is possibly TRBD1 (5 bases). The V gene's germline CDR1 is SGHVS and CDR2 FNYEAQ. V was trimmed by 5 bases and J by 0 bases, leaving 10 bases between them. CDR3 length: 14 amino acids. The DNA of the CDR3 is TGTGCCAGCAGCGCCCGACAGACTAACTATGGCTACACCTTC. This translates into CASSARQTNYGYTF.

The chain uses TRBV18 and TRBJ1-1, with TRBD1 matching over 7 bases. V dropped 3 bases and J dropped 1; count of bases not matched to a gene: 5. Germline V gene sequence: CDR1 KGHSH, CDR2 LQKENI. This CDR3 has 15 residues. The CDR3 nucleotides read TGTGCCAGCTCACCCCTTGGGACAGAGAACACTGAAGCTTTCTTT. It yields the protein CASSPLGTENTEAFF.

As concerns this clone: Other DNA variants within this sample encode the same CDR3. The chain employs TRBV18 and TRBJ2-7; D perhaps matches TRBD1 (5 bases). The CDR3 spans 17 residues. Germline CDR1 reads KGHSH; CDR2 reads LQKENI. The V gene lost 1 base and the J gene lost 1 base, with 17 bases spanning the gap. CDR3 amino acids: CASSPQGQGVGSYEQYF. DNA of the CDR3: TGTGCCAGCTCACCACAAGGCCAGGGTGTAGGGTCCTACGAGCAGTACTTC. Complete variable domain (other parts from reference TRBV18 and TRBJ2-7): NAGVMQNPRHLVRRRGQEARLRCSPMKGHSHVYWYRQLPEEGLKFMVYLQKENIIDESGMPKERFSAEFPKEGPSILRIQQVVRGDSAAYFCASSPQGQGVGSYEQYFGPGTRLTVT.

V gene TRBV5-6 combines with J gene TRBJ2-3; 8 bases align to TRBD2. With 2 bases clipped from V and 1 base from J, the junction kept 3 bases outside the gene matches. This CDR3 has 15 amino acids. CDR1 and CDR2 (germline): SGHDT, YYEEEE. CDR3 nucleotides: TGTGCCAGCAGCTTTCTCGGGGGGGGCACAGATACGCAGTATTTT. Encoded protein: CASSFLGGGTDTQYF.

The chain couples TRBV5-1 to TRBJ2-7, with a possible D match to TRBD2 (6 bases). CDR3 length: 14 residues. The germline V gene has CDR1 SGHRS and CDR2 YFSETQ. Trimming stripped 3 bases from V and 5 bases from J, with 15 bases between. CDR3: CASSSGVRSHEQYF. CDR3 DNA: TGCGCCAGCAGCTCGGGGGTAAGAAGCCACGAGCAGTACTTC.

CDR3 DNA: TGTGCCAGCAGTAGACAGGGGCAAGAGACCCAGTACTTC. This sequence encodes CASSRQGQETQYF. The V gene is TRBV27, the J gene TRBJ2-5, with 8 nucleotides matching TRBD1. The germline CDR1 and CDR2 sequences are MNHEY and SMNVEV (reference sequence). V shed 5 bases, J shed 2 bases, and the junction held 1 base outside the gene matches. The CDR3 runs to 13 residues.

Comments on this clone: An end of the junction does not agree with germline; a read error may underlie this. This sequence joins TRBV5-1 and TRBJ2-1, with 12 bases matching TRBD2. The germline V gene encodes CDR1 SGHRS and CDR2 YFSETQ. The CDR3 runs 14 residues. CDR3 region: CASSLGLLAGGQIF. The DNA for the CDR3 is TGCGCCAGCAGCTTGGGCCTCCTAGCGGGGGGGCAAATCTTC.

This chain links TRBV2 with TRBJ2-7, with D perhaps matching TRBD1 (6 bases). Germline-derived CDR1 and CDR2 are SNHLY and FYNNEI. CDR3 length: 14 residues. V gave up 8 bases and J gave up 1 base, with 15 bases separating them. Written as DNA, the CDR3 is TGTGCCAGCGCACAGGGCTCATTATCCTACGAGCAGTACTTC. Its protein product is CASAQGSLSYEQYF.

The chain recombines TRBV7-9 with TRBJ2-7; perhaps TRBD1 as D (5 bases). The V end lost 5 bases, the J end lost 0 bases, and 8 bases lay between the germline ends. Germline V gives CDR1 SEHNR, CDR2 FQNEAQ (reference sequence). This CDR3 has 13 residues. CDR3 DNA sequence: TGTGCCAGCAGCATCAGGGACTCCTACGAGCAGTACTTC. This encodes CASSIRDSYEQYF. The whole variable domain, filled in from reference TRBV7-9 and TRBJ2-7, reads DTGVSQNPRHKITKRGQNVTFRCDPISEHNRLYWYRQTLGQGPEFLTYFQNEAQLEKSRLLSDRFSAERPKGSFSTLEIQRTEQGDSAMYLCASSIRDSYEQYFGPGTRLTVT.

The gene calls are TRBV7-8 and TRBJ2-3, with TRBD2 identical over 11 bases. J gave up 3 bases and V 5 bases, and 4 bases lay outside the gene matches. CDR3 size: 15 residues. Germline values: CDR1 SGHVS, CDR2 FQNEAQ. The CDR3 loop is CASSPRLAGTDTQYF. DNA for the CDR3: TGTGCCAGCAGCCCCCGACTAGCGGGGACAGATACGCAGTATTTT.

The chain is built from TRBV7-2 and TRBJ2-1, with D perhaps matching TRBD2 (5 bases). This CDR3 comprises 13 residues. V lost 5 bases and J 6 bases, leaving 11 bases between the germline ends. Per the germline V gene, CDR1 is SGHTA and CDR2 is FQGNSA. CDR3: CASSPTGFNEQFF. Written as DNA, the CDR3 is TGTGCCAGCAGCCCGACGGGGTTCAATGAGCAGTTCTTC.

The chain uses TRBV7-9 and TRBJ2-1, with 8 nucleotides matching TRBD2. V gave up 6 bases and J gave up 7 bases; unmatched junction bases: 11. This CDR3 is built from 15 residues. CDR1 is SEHNR and CDR2 is FQNEAQ in the germline V gene (reference sequence). CDR3 region: CASSLRGGRYNEQFF. The CDR3 DNA reads TGTGCCAGCAGTCTCCGGGGGGGCCGTTATAATGAGCAGTTCTTC.

V usage is TRBV10-3 and J usage is TRBJ1-1; D is perhaps TRBD1 (5 bases). The CDR3 contains 14 residues. With 6 bases removed from V and 6 bases from J, the gap between germline ends came to 17 bases. Germline CDR1 is ENHRY and CDR2 is SYGVKD. CDR3 in amino acids: CAIRGVQEGAEAFF. As DNA, the CDR3 is TGTGCCATCAGAGGGGTGCAGGAGGGTGCTGAAGCTTTCTTT.

The chain joins TRBV5-1 to TRBJ1-1; TRBD1 agrees at 7 bases. Germline V CDR1 and CDR2: SGHRS, YFSETQ. V dropped 4 bases and J dropped 4; count of bases not matched to a gene: 7. CDR3 length: 14 residues. The CDR3 protein is CASSPSGGGTEAFF. In DNA, the CDR3 is TGCGCCAGCAGCCCTTCAGGGGGTGGCACTGAAGCTTTCTTT.

The rearrangement uses TRBV6-2 or TRBV6-3 and TRBJ1-6, with D tentatively TRBD1 (6 bases). The CDR3 consists of 15 residues. V lost 4 bases and J lost 5, with 12 bases in between. CDR1 and CDR2 from the germline V gene are MNHEY and SVGEGT. The CDR3, as DNA: TGTGCCAGCAGTTCTCGGACAGCCCATAATTCACCCCTCCACTTT. It is translated as CASSSRTAHNSPLHF.

This clone appeared once. The V and J genes are TRBV6-4 and TRBJ2-1; D remains ambiguous. The germline CDR1 and CDR2 sequences are MRHNA and SNTAGT. The CDR3 extends over 15 amino acids. V was trimmed by 2 bases and J by 0 bases, leaving 8 bases between them. Written as DNA, the CDR3 is TGTGCCAGCAGTGACAGGAGTCCCTCCTACAATGAGCAGTTCTTC. Translating gives CASSDRSPSYNEQFF.

The chain links TRBV10-3 to TRBJ2-1, with TRBD1 matching 8 bases. The V gene's germline CDR1 is ENHRY and CDR2 SYGVKD. The CDR3 is made up of 15 amino acids. J gave up 6 bases and V 0 bases, and 4 bases lay outside the gene matches. The CDR3 here is CAISESGQAINEQFF. CDR3 DNA sequence: TGTGCCATCAGTGAGTCGGGACAGGCAATCAATGAGCAGTTCTTC.

This clone has a handful of counts. The chain carries TRBV6-5 and TRBJ1-1, with D possibly TRBD1 on 6 matching bases. This CDR3 is 14 amino acids long. Trimming removed 6 bases from V and 8 bases from J, with 19 bases in between. Germline values: CDR1 MNHEY, CDR2 SVGAGI. The CDR3 coding sequence is TGTGCCAGCAGATACAAGAACAGGGCTAGAGAAGCTTTCTTT. It specifies CASRYKNRAREAFF.

This clone was seen a single time. The chain links TRBV7-9 to TRBJ2-3; D is undetermined. CDR3 length equals 13 residues. CDR1 SEHNR and CDR2 FQNEAQ come from the germline V gene (reference sequence). V lost 1 base, J lost 3 bases, and 5 bases lay in between. The CDR3 DNA reads as TGTGCCAGCAGCTTAGTCCGTACAGATACGCAGTATTTT. Its translation: CASSLVRTDTQYF.

The chain is built from TRBV12-5 and TRBJ1-5; D unclear. This CDR3 has 14 residues. Germline V lookup: CDR1 LGHNT, CDR2 FRNRAP. The germline V and J ends were trimmed by 0 bases and 6 bases, with 9 bases remaining between them. In nucleotides, the CDR3 is TGTGCTAGTGGTTTGGTAGGCGGGGTTCAGCCCCAGCATTTT. Translating gives CASGLVGGVQPQHF. The full variable domain, rest sourced from reference TRBV12-5 and TRBJ1-5, is DARVTQTPRHKVTEMGQEVTMRCQPILGHNTVFWYRQTMMQGLELLAYFRNRAPLDDSGMPKDRFSAEMPDATLATLKIQPSEPRDSAVYFCASGLVGGVQPQHFGDGTRLSIL.

The chain employs TRBV10-3 and TRBJ1-2, with TRBD1 matching 7 bases. The CDR3 sequence is 13 residues long. V trimming: 5 bases; J trimming: 3 bases; junction bases outside the gene matches: 3. From germline, CDR1 is ENHRY and CDR2 SYGVKD. The CDR3 protein is CAISRQGDYGYTF. CDR3 coding DNA: TGTGCCATCAGTAGGCAGGGGGACTATGGCTACACCTTC.

This chain connects TRBV5-6 to TRBJ1-2; D call uncertain. Per germline, CDR1 SGHDT and CDR2 YYEEEE. Trimming left V 2 bases short and J 4 bases short, with 12 bases between. The CDR3 runs 14 residues. The CDR3 bases are TGTGCCAGCAGCTTAGAACAGACCAGCTATGGCTACACCTTC. Its protein product is CASSLEQTSYGYTF.

The genes are TRBV7-2 and TRBJ1-1, with D perhaps matching TRBD1 (6 bases). V dropped 8 bases and J dropped 4 bases, with 17 bases sitting between them. This CDR3 spans 14 amino acids. The germline gives CDR1 SGHTA, CDR2 FQGNSA. The CDR3 protein is CASWAAGGATEAFF. The CDR3 DNA is TGTGCCAGCTGGGCAGCGGGGGGGGCCACTGAAGCTTTCTTT.

This clone was counted between two and nine times. The CDR3 DNA is TGTGCCAGCAGTTACGGGGCGGGGGTCCGCTCTGGGGCCAACGTCCTGACTTTC. This encodes CASSYGAGVRSGANVLTF. The V gene is TRBV6-2 or TRBV6-3, the J gene TRBJ2-6; 7 positions agree with TRBD2. This CDR3 has 18 residues. Per the germline V gene, CDR1 is MNHEY and CDR2 is SVGEGT. V lost 2 bases to trimming and J lost 0 bases; unmatched junction nucleotides: 7.

The J gene is TRBJ2-7, the V gene TRBV5-1, with 10 bases fitting TRBD1. Per the germline V gene, CDR1 is SGHRS and CDR2 is YFSETQ. Trimming cost V 0 bases and J 2 bases; bases outside gene matches: 2. The CDR3 length is 15 residues. CDR3 residues: CASSLAGQGTYEQYF. The CDR3 DNA reads as TGCGCCAGCAGCTTGGCGGGACAGGGGACCTACGAGCAGTACTTC.